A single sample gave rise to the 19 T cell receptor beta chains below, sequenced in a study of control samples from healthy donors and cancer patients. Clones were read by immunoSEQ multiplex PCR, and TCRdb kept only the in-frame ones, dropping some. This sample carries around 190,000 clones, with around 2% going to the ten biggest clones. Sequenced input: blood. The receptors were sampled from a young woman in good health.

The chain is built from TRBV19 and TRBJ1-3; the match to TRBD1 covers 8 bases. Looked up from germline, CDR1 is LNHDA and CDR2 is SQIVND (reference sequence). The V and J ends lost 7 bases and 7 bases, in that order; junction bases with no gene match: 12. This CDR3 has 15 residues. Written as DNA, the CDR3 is TGTGCCAGTAACCCCGGGACAGGCTCTTCGAACACCATATATTTT. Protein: CASNPGTGSSNTIYF. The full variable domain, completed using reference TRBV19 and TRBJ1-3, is DGGITQSPKYLFRKEGQNVTLSCEQNLNHDAMYWYRQDPGQGLRLIYYSQIVNDFQKGDIAEGYSVSREKKESFPLTVTSAQKNPTAFYLCASNPGTGSSNTIYFGEGSWLTVV.

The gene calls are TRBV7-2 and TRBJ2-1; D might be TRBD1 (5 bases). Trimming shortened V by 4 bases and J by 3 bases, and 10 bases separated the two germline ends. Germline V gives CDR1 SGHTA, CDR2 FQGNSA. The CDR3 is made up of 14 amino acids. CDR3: CASSYLDSYNEQFF. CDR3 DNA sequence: TGTGCCAGCAGCTACTTAGACAGCTACAATGAGCAGTTCTTC.

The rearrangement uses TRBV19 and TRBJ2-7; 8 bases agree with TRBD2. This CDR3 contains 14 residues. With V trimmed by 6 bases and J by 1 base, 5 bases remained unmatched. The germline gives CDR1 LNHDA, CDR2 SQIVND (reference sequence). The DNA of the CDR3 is TGTGCCAGTAGCTCTCGGGGGGGGTCCTACGAGCAGTACTTC. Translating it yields CASSSRGGSYEQYF. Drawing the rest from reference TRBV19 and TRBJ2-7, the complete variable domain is DGGITQSPKYLFRKEGQNVTLSCEQNLNHDAMYWYRQDPGQGLRLIYYSQIVNDFQKGDIAEGYSVSREKKESFPLTVTSAQKNPTAFYLCASSSRGGSYEQYFGPGTRLTVT.

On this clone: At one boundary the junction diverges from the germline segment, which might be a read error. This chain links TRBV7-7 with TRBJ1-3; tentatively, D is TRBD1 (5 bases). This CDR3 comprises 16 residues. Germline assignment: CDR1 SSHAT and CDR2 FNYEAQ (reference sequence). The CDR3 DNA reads TGTGCTAGCAGCCTTAGTCTGGGGGGTTCGGGAAACACCATATATTTT. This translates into CASSLSLGGSGNTIYF.

The CDR3 nucleotides read TGTGCCAGCAGCTTAGCGACCGGGGTCTATGGCTACACCTTC. Amino acid sequence: CASSLATGVYGYTF. The rearrangement uses TRBV7-9 and TRBJ1-2; D unclear. Deletions cut 0 bases from V and 4 bases from J, with 9 bases between. The CDR3 loop spans 14 amino acids. Germline CDR1 reads SEHNR; CDR2 reads FQNEAQ (reference sequence).

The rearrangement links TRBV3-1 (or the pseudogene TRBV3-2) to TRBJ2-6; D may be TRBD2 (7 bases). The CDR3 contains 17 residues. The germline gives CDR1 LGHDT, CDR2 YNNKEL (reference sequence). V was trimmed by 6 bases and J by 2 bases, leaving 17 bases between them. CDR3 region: CASRGGVRGPGANVLTF. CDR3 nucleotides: TGTGCCAGCAGAGGGGGGGTCAGGGGCCCTGGGGCCAACGTCCTGACTTTC.

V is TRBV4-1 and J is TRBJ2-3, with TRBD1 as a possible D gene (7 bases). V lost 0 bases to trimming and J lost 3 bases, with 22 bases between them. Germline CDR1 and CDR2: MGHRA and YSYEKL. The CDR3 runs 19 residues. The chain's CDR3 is CASSQDWQKRRGRTDTQYF. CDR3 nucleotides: TGCGCCAGCAGCCAAGATTGGCAGAAACGCAGGGGGAGGACAGATACGCAGTATTTT.

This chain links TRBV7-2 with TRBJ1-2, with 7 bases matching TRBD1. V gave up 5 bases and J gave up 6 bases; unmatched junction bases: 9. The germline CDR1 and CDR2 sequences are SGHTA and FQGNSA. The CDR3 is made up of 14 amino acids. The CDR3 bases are TGTGCCAGCAGCCCAGGACAGGAAGTGAATGGCTACACCTTC. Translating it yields CASSPGQEVNGYTF.

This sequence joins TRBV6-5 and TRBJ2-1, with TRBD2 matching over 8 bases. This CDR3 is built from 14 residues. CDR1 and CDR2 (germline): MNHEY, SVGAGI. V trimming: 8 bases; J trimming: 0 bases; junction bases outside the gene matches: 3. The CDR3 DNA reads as TGTGCCAGCCAGAGCGGGGGCTCCTACAATGAGCAGTTCTTC. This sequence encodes CASQSGGSYNEQFF.

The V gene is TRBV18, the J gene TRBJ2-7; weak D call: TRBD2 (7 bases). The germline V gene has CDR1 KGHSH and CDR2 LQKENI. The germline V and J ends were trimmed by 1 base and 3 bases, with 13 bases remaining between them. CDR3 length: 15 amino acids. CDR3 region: CASSPLKGGGYEQYF. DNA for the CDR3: TGTGCCAGCTCACCACTGAAAGGGGGGGGCTACGAGCAGTACTTC.

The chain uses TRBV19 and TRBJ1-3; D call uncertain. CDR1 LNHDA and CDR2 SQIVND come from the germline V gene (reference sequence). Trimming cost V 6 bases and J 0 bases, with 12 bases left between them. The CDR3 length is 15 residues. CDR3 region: CASSLLDPSGNTIYF. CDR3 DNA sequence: TGTGCCAGTAGCCTCCTCGACCCCTCTGGAAACACCATATATTTT.

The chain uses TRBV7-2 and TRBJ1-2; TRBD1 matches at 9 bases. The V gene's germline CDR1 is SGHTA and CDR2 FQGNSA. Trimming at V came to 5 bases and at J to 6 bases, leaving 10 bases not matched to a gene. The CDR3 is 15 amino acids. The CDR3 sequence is CASSLDRGIGDGYTF. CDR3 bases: TGTGCCAGCAGCCTAGACAGGGGGATAGGGGATGGCTACACCTTC.

The CDR3 DNA follows: TGTGCCAGCAGCCAAGGCGCTGGACAGGGGGCTCTCGCGTACGAGCAGTACTTC. It yields the protein CASSQGAGQGALAYEQYF. The chain couples TRBV4-2 to TRBJ2-7; 11 bases fit TRBD1. V dropped 1 base and J dropped 4; count of bases not matched to a gene: 12. The germline V gene encodes CDR1 LGHNA and CDR2 YNFKEQ. CDR3 length equals 18 residues.

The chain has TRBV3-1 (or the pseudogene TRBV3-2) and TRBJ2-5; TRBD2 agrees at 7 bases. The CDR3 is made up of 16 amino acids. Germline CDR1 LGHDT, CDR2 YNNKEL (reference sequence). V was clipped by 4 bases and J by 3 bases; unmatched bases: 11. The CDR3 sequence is CASSPGLSSGKETQYF. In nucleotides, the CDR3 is TGTGCCAGCAGCCCCGGTCTGTCTAGCGGAAAAGAGACCCAGTACTTC.

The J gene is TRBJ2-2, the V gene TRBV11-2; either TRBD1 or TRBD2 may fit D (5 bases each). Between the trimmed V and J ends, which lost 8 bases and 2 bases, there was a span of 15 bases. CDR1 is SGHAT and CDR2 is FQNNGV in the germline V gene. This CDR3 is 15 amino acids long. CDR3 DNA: TGTGCCAGCTTTCCCCTGGGGGTAAACACCGGGGAGCTGTTTTTT. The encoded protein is CASFPLGVNTGELFF. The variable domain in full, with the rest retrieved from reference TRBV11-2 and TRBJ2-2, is EAGVAQSPRYKIIEKRQSVAFWCNPISGHATLYWYQQILGQGPKLLIQFQNNGVVDDSQLPKDRFSAERLKGVDSTLKIQPAKLEDSAVYLCASFPLGVNTGELFFGEGSRLTVL.

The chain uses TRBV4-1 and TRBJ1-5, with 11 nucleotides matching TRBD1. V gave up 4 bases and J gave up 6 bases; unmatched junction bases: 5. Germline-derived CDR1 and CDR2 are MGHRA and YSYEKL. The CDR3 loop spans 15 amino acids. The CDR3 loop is CASSPVGQGVQPQHF. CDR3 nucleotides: TGCGCCAGCAGCCCGGTGGGACAGGGGGTTCAGCCCCAGCATTTT.

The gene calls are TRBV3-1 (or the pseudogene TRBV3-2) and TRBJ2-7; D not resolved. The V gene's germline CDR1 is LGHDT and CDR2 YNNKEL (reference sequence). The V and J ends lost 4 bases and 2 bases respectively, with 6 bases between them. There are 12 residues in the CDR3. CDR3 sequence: CASSLEAYEQYF. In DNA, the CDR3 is TGTGCCAGCAGCCTAGAAGCCTACGAGCAGTACTTC.

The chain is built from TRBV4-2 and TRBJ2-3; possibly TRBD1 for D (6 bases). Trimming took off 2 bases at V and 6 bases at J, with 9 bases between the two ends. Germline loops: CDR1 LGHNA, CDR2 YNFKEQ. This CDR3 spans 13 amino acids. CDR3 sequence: CASSQQGLDTQYF. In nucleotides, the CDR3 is TGTGCCAGCAGCCAACAGGGGCTGGATACGCAGTATTTT.

The CDR3 nucleotides read TGTGCCAGCAGTTTATATCCCCCCCGGGGGAAGACCAATCAGCCCCAGCATTTT. Its translation is CASSLYPPRGKTNQPQHF. The chain recombines TRBV27 with TRBJ1-5; a possible D gene is TRBD1 (5 bases). Germline V gene sequence: CDR1 MNHEY, CDR2 SMNVEV (reference sequence). The CDR3 is made up of 18 amino acids. The V and J ends lost 1 base and 3 bases respectively, with 19 bases between them.